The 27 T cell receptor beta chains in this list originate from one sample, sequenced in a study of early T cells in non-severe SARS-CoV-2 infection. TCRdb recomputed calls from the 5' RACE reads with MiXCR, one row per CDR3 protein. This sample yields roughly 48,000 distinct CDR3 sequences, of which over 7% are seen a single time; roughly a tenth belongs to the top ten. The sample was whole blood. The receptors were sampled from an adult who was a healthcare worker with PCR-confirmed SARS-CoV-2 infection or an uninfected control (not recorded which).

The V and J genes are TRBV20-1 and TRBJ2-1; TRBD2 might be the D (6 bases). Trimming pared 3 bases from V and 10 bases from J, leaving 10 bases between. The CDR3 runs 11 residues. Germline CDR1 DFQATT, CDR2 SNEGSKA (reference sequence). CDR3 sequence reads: CSASSSVEQFF. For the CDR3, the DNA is TGCAGTGCTAGTTCTAGCGTGGAGCAGTTCTTC.

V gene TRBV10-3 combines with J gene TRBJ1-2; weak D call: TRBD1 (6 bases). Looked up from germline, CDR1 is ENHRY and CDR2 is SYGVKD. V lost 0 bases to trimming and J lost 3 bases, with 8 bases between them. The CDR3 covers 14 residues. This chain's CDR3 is CAISESYRDYGYTF. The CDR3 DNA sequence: TGTGCCATCAGTGAGTCTTACAGGGACTATGGCTACACCTTC.

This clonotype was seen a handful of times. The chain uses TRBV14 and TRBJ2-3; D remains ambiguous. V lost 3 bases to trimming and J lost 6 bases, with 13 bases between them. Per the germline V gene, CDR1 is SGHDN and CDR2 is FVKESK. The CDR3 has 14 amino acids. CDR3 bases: TGTGCCAGCAGCCAGCGTAATAGCTTCGATACGCAGTATTTT. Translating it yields CASSQRNSFDTQYF.

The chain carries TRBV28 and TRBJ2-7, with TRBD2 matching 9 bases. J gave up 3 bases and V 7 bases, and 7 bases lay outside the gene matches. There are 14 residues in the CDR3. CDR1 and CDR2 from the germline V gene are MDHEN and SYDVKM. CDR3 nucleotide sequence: TGTGCCAGCAACGGCGGGAGGGTTATCTACGAGCAGTACTTC. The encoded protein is CASNGGRVIYEQYF.

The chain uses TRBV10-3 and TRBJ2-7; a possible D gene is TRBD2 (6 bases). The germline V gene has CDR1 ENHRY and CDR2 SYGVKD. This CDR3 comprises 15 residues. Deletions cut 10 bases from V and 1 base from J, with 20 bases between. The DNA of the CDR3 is TGTGCCACTCACGGTAGTAGCGGTGCGTCCTACGAGCAGTACTTC. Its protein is CATHGSSGASYEQYF.

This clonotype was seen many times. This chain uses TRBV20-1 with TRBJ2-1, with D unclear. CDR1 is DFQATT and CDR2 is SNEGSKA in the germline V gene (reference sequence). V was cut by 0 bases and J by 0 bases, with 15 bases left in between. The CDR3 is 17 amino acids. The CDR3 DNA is TGCAGTGCTAGAGACCACTTGCGCGAAAGCTCCTACAATGAGCAGTTCTTC. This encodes CSARDHLRESSYNEQFF.

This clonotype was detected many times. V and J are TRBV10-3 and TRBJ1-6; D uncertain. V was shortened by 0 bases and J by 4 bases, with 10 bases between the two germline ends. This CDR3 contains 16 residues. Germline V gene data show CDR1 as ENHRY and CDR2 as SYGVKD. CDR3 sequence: CAISESNSGYNSPLHF. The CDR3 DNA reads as TGTGCCATCAGTGAGTCTAATTCGGGGTATAATTCACCCCTCCACTTT.

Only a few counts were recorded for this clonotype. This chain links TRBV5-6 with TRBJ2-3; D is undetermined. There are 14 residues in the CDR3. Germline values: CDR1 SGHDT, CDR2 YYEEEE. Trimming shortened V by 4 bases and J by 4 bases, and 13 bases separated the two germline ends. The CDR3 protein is CASSPAPLSDTQYF. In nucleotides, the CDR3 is TGTGCCAGCAGCCCGGCCCCTTTATCAGATACGCAGTATTTT. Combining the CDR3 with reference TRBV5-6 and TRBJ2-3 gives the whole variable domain DAGVTQSPTHLIKTRGQQVTLRCSPKSGHDTVSWYQQALGQGPQFIFQYYEEEERQRGNFPDRFSGHQFPNYSSELNVNALLLGDSALYLCASSPAPLSDTQYFGPGTRLTVL.

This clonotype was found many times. DNA of the CDR3: TGTGCCACCCGACAGGGGGTGAGCTCCTATAATTCACCCCTCCACTTT. The encoded protein is CATRQGVSSYNSPLHF. The chain combines TRBV10-3 with TRBJ1-6; TRBD1 matches 9 bases. The CDR3 has 16 residues. CDR1 is ENHRY and CDR2 is SYGVKD in the germline V gene. The V segment lost 10 bases and the J segment 0 bases; nucleotides outside the gene matches: 7.

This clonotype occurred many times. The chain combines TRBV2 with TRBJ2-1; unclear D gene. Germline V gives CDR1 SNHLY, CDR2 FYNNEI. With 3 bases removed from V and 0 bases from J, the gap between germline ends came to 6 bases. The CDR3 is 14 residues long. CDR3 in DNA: TGTGCCAGCAGTGAGTTGAGCTCCTACAATGAGCAGTTCTTC. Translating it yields CASSELSSYNEQFF.

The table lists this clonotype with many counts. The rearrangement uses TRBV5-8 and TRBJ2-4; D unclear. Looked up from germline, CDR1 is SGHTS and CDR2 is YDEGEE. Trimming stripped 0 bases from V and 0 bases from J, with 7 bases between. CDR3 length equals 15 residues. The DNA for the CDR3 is TGTGCCAGCAGCTTGGGGGTAATAGCCAAAAACATTCAGTACTTC. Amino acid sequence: CASSLGVIAKNIQYF.

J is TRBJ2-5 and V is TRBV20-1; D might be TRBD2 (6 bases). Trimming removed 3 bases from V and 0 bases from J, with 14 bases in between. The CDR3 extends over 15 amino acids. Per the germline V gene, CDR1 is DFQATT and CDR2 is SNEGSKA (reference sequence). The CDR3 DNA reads TGCAGTGCTAGGGAGGGACGGCCATACCAAGAGACCCAGTACTTC. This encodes CSAREGRPYQETQYF.

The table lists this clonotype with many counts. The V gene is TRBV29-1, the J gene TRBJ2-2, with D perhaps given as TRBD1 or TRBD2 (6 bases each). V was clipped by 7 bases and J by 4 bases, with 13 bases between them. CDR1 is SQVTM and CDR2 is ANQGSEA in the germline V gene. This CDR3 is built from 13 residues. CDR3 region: CSARGGGTGELFF. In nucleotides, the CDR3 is TGCAGCGCAAGAGGGGGAGGCACCGGGGAGCTGTTTTTT.

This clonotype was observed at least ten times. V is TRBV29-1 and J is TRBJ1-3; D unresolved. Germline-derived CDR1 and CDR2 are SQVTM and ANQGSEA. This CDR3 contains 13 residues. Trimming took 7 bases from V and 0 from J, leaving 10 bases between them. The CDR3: CSAAVSSGNTIYF. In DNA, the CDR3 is TGCAGCGCCGCCGTTAGCTCTGGAAACACCATATATTTT.

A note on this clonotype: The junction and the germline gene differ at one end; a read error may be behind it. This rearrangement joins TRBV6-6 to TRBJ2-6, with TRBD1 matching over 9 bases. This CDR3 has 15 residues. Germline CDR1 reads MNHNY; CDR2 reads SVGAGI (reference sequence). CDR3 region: CASSYSWTGDNVLTF. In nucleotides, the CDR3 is TGTGCCAGCAGTTACTCCTGGACAGGGGACAACGTCCTGACTTTC.

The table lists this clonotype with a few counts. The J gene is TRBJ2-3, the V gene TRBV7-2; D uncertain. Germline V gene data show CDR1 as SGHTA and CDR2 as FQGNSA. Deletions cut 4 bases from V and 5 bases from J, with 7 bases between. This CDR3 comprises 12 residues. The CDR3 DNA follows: TGTGCCAGCAGCTCTACGAGAGATACGCAGTATTTT. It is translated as CASSSTRDTQYF.

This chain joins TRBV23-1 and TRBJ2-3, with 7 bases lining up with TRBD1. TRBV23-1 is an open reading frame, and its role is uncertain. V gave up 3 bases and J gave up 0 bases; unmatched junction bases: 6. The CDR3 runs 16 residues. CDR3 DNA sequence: TGCGCCAGCAGTCAGTCACAGGGGACGAGCACAGATACGCAGTATTTT. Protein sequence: CASSQSQGTSTDTQYF.

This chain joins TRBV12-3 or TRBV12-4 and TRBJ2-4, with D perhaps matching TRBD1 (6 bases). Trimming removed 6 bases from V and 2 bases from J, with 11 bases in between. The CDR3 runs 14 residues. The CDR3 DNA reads TGTGCCAGCAGCCGAGGACAGTCCAAAAACATTCAGTACTTC. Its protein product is CASSRGQSKNIQYF.

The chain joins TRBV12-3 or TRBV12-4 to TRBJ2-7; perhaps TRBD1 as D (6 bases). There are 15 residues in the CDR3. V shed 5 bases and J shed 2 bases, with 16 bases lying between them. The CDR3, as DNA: TGTGCCAGCAGTCCACACAGGGCTTCCACCTACGAGCAGTACTTC. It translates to CASSPHRASTYEQYF.

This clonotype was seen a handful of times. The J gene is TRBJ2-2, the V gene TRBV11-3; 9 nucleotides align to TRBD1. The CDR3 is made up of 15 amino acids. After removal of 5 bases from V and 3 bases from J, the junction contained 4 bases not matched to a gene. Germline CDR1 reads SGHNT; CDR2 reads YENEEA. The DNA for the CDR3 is TGTGCCAGCAGCCCCCGACAGGGGGACACCGGGGAGCTGTTTTTT. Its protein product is CASSPRQGDTGELFF.

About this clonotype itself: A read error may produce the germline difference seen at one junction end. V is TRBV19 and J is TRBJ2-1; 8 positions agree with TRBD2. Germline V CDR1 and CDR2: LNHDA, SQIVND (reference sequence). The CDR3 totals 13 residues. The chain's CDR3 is CASRIAGLNEQFF. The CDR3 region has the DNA TGTGCCAGTAGAATAGCGGGACTCAATGAGCAGTTCTTC.

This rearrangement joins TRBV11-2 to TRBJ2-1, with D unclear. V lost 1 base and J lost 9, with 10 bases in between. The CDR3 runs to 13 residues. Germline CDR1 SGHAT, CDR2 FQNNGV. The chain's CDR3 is CASSLVIAAEQFF. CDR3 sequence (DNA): TGTGCCAGCAGCTTAGTGATCGCGGCTGAGCAGTTCTTC. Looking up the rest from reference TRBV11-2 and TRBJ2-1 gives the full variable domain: EAGVAQSPRYKIIEKRQSVAFWCNPISGHATLYWYQQILGQGPKLLIQFQNNGVVDDSQLPKDRFSAERLKGVDSTLKIQPAKLEDSAVYLCASSLVIAAEQFFGPGTRLTVL.

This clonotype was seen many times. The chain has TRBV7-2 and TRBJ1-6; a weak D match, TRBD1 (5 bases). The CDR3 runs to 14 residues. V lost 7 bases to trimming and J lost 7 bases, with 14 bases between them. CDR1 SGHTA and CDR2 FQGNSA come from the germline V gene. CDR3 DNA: TGTGCCAGCACCAGAGGGGTGGGAAATTCACCCCTCCACTTT. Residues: CASTRGVGNSPLHF.

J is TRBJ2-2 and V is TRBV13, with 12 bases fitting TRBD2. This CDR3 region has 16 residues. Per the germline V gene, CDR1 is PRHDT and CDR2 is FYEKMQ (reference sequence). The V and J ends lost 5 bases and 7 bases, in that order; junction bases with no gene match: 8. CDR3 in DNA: TGTGCCAGCAGCGTACTAGCGGGAGGAACGGGCGGGGAGCTGTTTTTT. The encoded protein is CASSVLAGGTGGELFF.

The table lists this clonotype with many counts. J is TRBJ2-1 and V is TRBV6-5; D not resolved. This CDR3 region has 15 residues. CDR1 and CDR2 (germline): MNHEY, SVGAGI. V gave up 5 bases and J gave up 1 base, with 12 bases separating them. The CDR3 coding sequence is TGTGCCAGCAGTGTAGACTGGGGTTCCTACAATGAGCAGTTCTTC. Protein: CASSVDWGSYNEQFF.

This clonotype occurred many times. The CDR3 DNA sequence: TGCAGCGTTGATCAGGGGATTGGGAACACCGGGGAGCTGTTTTTT. Its translation: CSVDQGIGNTGELFF. The V call is TRBV29-1, the J call TRBJ2-2; maybe TRBD1 (6 bases). The V end was cut by 3 bases, the J end by 1 base, with 12 bases between. Germline CDR1 reads SQVTM; CDR2 reads ANQGSEA. The CDR3 consists of 15 residues.

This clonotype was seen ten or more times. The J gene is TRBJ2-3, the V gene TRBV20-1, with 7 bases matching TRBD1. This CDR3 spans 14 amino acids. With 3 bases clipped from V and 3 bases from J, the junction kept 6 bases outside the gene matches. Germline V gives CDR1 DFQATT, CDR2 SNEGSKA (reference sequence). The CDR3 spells CSARDRFTTDTQYF. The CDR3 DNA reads TGCAGTGCTAGGGACAGGTTTACGACAGATACGCAGTATTTT.